The clone carrying this T cell receptor beta chain was seen only a few times. The antigen is unknown. The sample belongs to a study of identical twins. The donors were all healthy and Caucasian. Each CDR3 protein gets one entry after TCRdb re-called the 5' RACE reads with MiXCR. The sample contains fewer than 900,000 distinct CDR3 sequences, about 18% of which appear only once. Notes on the study in general: Reduced insertions were recorded for abundant cord blood beta clonotypes, with no such pattern in memory repertoires.

This CDR3 spans 14 amino acids. Trimming left V 1 base short and J 8 bases short, with 14 bases between. The sample was also linked to a second study, of T cells expressing NK-cell markers. This second report adds: The sorts in several experiments were restricted to alpha-beta TCR T cells by an anti-gamma-delta TCR antibody.

V gene TRBV12-3 or TRBV12-4 combines with J gene TRBJ1-2; no clear D. The sample was PBMCs. This TCR was recovered from a woman younger than 30 in good health. CDR3 region: CASSLGMPLRGYTF. CDR3 nucleotide sequence: TGTGCCAGCAGTTTAGGCATGCCCCTCCGGGGCTACACCTTC.